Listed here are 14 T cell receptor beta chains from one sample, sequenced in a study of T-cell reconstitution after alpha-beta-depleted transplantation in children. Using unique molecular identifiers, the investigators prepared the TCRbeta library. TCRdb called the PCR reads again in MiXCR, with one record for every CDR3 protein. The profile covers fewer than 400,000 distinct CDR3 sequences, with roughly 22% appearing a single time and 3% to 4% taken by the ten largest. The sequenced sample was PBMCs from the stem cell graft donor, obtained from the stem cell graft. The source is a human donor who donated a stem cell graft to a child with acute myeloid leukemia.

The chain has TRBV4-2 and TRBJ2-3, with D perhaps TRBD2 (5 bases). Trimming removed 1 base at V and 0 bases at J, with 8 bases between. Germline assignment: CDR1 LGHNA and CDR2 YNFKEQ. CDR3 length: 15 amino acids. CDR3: CASSQAGLSTDTQYF. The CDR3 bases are TGTGCCAGCAGCCAAGCGGGATTAAGCACAGATACGCAGTATTTT.

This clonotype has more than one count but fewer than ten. The CDR3 DNA follows: TGCAGTGCTAGAATCCTCGGTAGTTCCACAGATACGCAGTATTTT. It translates to CSARILGSSTDTQYF. This chain uses TRBV20-1 with TRBJ2-3; D gene uncertain. CDR3 length equals 15 residues. V lost 2 bases and J lost 2, with 14 bases in between. Looked up from germline, CDR1 is DFQATT and CDR2 is SNEGSKA (reference sequence).

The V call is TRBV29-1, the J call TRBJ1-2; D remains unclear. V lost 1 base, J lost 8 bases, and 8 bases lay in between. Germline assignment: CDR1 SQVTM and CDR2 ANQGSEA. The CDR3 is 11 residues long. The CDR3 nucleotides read TGCAGCGTTGAAGTCGCGGAAGGCTACACCTTC. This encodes CSVEVAEGYTF.

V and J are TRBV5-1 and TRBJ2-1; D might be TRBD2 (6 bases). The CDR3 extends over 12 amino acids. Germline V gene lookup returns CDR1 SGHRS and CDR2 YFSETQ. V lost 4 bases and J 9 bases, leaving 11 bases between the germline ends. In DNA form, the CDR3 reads TGCGCCAGCAGCAAATTCGGGGGTGAGCAGTTCTTC. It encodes CASSKFGGEQFF.

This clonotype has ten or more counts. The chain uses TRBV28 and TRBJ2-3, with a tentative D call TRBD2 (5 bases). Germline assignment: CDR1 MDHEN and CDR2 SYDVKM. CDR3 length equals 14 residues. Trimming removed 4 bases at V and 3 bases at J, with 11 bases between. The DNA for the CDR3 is TGTGCCAGCAGTTCTTGGGAGAAGACAGATACGCAGTATTTT. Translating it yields CASSSWEKTDTQYF. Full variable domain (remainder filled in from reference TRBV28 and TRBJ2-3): DVKVTQSSRYLVKRTGEKVFLECVQDMDHENMFWYRQDPGLGLRLIYFSYDVKMKEKGDIPEGYSVSREKKERFSLILESASTNQTSMYLCASSSWEKTDTQYFGPGTRLTVL.

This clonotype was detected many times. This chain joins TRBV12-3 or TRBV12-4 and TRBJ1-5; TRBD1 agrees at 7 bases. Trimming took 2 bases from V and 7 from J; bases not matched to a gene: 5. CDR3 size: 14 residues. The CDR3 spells CASSLFDRAQPQHF. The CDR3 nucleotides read TGTGCCAGCAGTTTATTTGACAGGGCCCAGCCCCAGCATTTT.

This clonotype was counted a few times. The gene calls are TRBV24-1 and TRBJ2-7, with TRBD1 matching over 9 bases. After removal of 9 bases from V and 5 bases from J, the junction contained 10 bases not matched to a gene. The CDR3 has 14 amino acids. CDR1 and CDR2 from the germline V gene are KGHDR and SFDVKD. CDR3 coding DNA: TGTGCCACCGGGACGGGACAGGGAGAAAACGAGCAGTACTTC. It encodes CATGTGQGENEQYF.

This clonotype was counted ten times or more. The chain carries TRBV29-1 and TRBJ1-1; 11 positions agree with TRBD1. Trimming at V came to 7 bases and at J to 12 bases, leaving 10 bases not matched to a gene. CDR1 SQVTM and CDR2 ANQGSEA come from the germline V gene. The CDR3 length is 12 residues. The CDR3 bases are TGCAGCGATAGGACAGGGGGCGGTTTAACTTTCTTT. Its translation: CSDRTGGGLTFF.

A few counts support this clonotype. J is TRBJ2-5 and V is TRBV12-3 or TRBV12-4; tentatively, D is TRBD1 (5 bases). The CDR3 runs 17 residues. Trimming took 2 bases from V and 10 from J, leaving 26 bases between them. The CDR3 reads CASSLIRGRQGKKNQYF. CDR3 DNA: TGTGCCAGCAGTTTAATCCGTGGGCGTCAGGGAAAAAAGAACCAGTACTTC.

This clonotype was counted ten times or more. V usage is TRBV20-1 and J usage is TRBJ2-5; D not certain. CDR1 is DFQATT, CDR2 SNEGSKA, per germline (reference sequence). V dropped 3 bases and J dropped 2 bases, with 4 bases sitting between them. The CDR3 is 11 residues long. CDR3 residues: CSARGQETQYF. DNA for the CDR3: TGCAGTGCTAGGGGACAAGAGACCCAGTACTTC.

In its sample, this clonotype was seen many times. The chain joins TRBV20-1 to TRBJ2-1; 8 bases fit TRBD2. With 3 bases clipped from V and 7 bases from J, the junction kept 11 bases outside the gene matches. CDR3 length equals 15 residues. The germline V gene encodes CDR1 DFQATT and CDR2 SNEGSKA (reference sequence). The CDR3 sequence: CSARTSGGRWNEQFF. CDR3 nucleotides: TGCAGTGCTAGGACCTCAGGCGGGAGGTGGAATGAGCAGTTCTTC.

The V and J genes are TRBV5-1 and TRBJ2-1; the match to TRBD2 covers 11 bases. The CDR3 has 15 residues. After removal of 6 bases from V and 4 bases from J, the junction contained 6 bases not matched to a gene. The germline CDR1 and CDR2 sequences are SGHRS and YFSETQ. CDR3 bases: TGCGCCAGCACCGTAGCGGGAGGGCTTTACAATGAGCAGTTCTTC. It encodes CASTVAGGLYNEQFF.

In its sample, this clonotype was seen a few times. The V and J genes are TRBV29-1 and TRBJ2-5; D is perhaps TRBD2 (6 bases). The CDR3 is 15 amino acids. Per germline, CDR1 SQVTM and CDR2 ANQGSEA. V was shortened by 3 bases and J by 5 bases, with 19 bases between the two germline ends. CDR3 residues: CSVEGGSAPLETQYF. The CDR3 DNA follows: TGCAGCGTTGAGGGGGGATCAGCCCCCCTGGAGACCCAGTACTTC.

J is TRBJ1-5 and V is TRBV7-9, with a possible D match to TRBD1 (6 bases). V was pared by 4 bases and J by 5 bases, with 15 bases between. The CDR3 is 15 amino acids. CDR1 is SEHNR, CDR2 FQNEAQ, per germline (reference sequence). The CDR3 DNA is TGTGCCAGCAGCTCATCCCGGGACACCTATCAGCCCCAGCATTTT. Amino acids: CASSSSRDTYQPQHF. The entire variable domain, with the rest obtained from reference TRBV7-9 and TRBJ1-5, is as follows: DTGVSQNPRHKITKRGQNVTFRCDPISEHNRLYWYRQTLGQGPEFLTYFQNEAQLEKSRLLSDRFSAERPKGSFSTLEIQRTEQGDSAMYLCASSSSRDTYQPQHFGDGTRLSIL.